This is a list of T cell receptor beta chains from one sample in a study of Graves' ophthalmopathy and Graves' hyperthyroidism. MiXCR, applied by TCRdb to the multiplex PCR reads, yields one record per CDR3 protein. This sample has just over 600,000 distinct CDR3 sequences, with about 24% found just once. The material sequenced was peripheral blood. The receptor source for this set is a woman between 18 and 29 years old with stable Graves' hyperthyroidism. Some clones in this sample may be carry-over from other donors' samples. CDR3s include the opening cysteine and the closing phenylalanine or tryptophan. The order of the fields is D gene, V gene, CDR3 length, J gene, clone size, CDR3 protein, CDR3 DNA. The D gene is left open where the match is weak. Where a row states a size, it is once, few, many or the class of an expanded clone; other rows omit it.

.	TRBV6-2/TRBV6-3	15	TRBJ1-1	many	CASSVPAAGWTEAFF	TGTGCCAGCAGTGTTCCCGCAGCGGGGTGGACTGAAGCTTTCTTT
TRBD1	TRBV5-1	17	TRBJ1-1	many	CASSLFGDRILDTEAFF	TGCGCCAGCAGCTTGTTTGGGGACAGGATCCTAGACACTGAAGCTTTCTTT
.	TRBV27	13	TRBJ2-7	many	CASSPWTGYEQYF	TGTGCCAGCAGTCCCTGGACGGGCTACGAGCAGTACTTC
.	TRBV24-1	14	TRBJ2-7	once	CATSDSLVSYEQYF	TGTGCCACCAGTGATTCGCTTGTCTCCTACGAGCAGTACTTC
.	TRBV10-3	15	TRBJ1-2	many	CAISAGVRTNYGYTF	TGTGCCATCAGTGCAGGCGTACGAACTAACTATGGCTACACCTTC
.	TRBV6-1	16	TRBJ2-6	many	CASCSYGDSGANVLTF	TGTGCCAGCTGTAGTTACGGGGACTCTGGGGCCAACGTCCTGACTTTC
TRBD1	TRBV5-1	17	TRBJ2-6	many	CASSFAGGASGANVLTF	TGCGCCAGCAGCTTTGCAGGGGGAGCCTCTGGGGCCAACGTCCTGACTTTC
.	TRBV13	15	TRBJ1-6	many	CASSSTWVSGSPLHF	TGTGCCAGCAGCTCGACTTGGGTGTCTGGTTCACCCCTCCACTTT
.	TRBV20-1	9	TRBJ2-5	many	CSAPPAQYF	TGCAGTGCTCCCCCAGCCCAGTACTTC
.	TRBV3-1	17	TRBJ2-6	.	CASRNGRGVSGANVLTF	TGTGCCAGCAGAAACGGCAGGGGAGTCTCTGGGGCCAACGTCCTGACTTTC
.	TRBV12-3/TRBV12-4	16	TRBJ1-2	many	CASSFGQRGGGYGYTF	TGTGCCAGCAGTTTTGGCCAGCGGGGCGGAGGGTATGGCTACACCTTC
.	TRBV6-1	13	TRBJ1-1	.	CASRSRGNTEAFF	TGTGCCAGCAGATCGAGGGGGAACACTGAAGCTTTCTTT
.	TRBV19	15	TRBJ2-5	many	CASRLGGRGTETQYF	TGTGCCAGCCGGCTAGGGGGAAGGGGAACAGAGACCCAGTACTTC
.	TRBV28	16	TRBJ2-5	few	CASSSTGSGLQETQYF	TGTGCCAGCAGTTCGACAGGTAGCGGGCTCCAAGAGACCCAGTACTTC
.	TRBV6-1	12	TRBJ2-5	many	CASRTATETQYF	TGTGCCAGCAGGACCGCCACAGAGACCCAGTACTTC
TRBD1	TRBV7-2	16	TRBJ2-1	few	CASSSGTGGPINEQFF	TGTGCCAGCAGTTCCGGGACAGGGGGACCGATCAATGAGCAGTTCTTC
TRBD1	TRBV6-1	16	TRBJ1-5	many	CASSEPGQAYNQPQHF	TGTGCCAGCAGTGAACCGGGACAGGCCTATAATCAGCCCCAGCATTTT
.	TRBV20-1	10	TRBJ2-7	.	CSGTPYEQYF	TGCAGTGGGACCCCCTACGAGCAGTACTTC
TRBD1	TRBV5-1	14	TRBJ2-2	.	CASSVTGGSGELFF	TGCGCCAGCAGCGTGACAGGGGGCTCCGGGGAGCTGTTTTTT
TRBD1	TRBV6-1	15	TRBJ2-7	many	CASRDMGQGSHEQYF	TGTGCCAGCAGAGACATGGGACAGGGGTCTCACGAGCAGTACTTC
.	TRBV6-1	13	TRBJ1-2	many	CASSERVNYGYTF	TGTGCCAGCAGTGAAAGAGTAAACTATGGCTACACCTTC
.	TRBV3-1	15	TRBJ2-7	.	CASSQVPTGAYEQYF	TGTGCCAGCAGCCAAGTTCCGACGGGAGCCTACGAGCAGTACTTC
.	TRBV3-1	12	TRBJ2-7	few	CASTGLTYEQYF	TGTGCCAGCACCGGGTTAACCTACGAGCAGTACTTC
.	TRBV18	13	TRBJ2-7	.	CASSPGQGTEQYF	TGTGCCAGCTCACCCGGCCAGGGGACCGAGCAGTACTTC
.	TRBV6-1	16	TRBJ1-5	many	CASRDRETGSNQPQHF	TGTGCCAGCAGAGATAGGGAAACAGGCAGCAATCAGCCCCAGCATTTT
.	TRBV15	15	TRBJ2-5	few	CATSRDRRVQETQYF	TGTGCCACCAGCAGAGATCGTCGGGTCCAAGAGACCCAGTACTTC
.	TRBV12-3/TRBV12-4	15	TRBJ2-6	few	CASSLGRGQSGVLTF	TGTGCCAGCAGTTTAGGGAGGGGGCAAAGCGGCGTCCTGACTTTC
.	TRBV5-1	14	TRBJ1-1	many	CASSQDAMNTEAFF	TGCGCCAGCAGCCAAGACGCAATGAACACTGAAGCTTTCTTT
.	TRBV29-1	14	TRBJ2-5	.	CSVLSWSRAETQYF	TGCAGCGTATTGAGTTGGTCGAGGGCAGAGACCCAGTACTTC
TRBD2	TRBV3-1	15	TRBJ2-7	.	CASSQRTSGGYEQYF	TGTGCCAGCAGCCAAAGGACTAGCGGGGGCTACGAGCAGTACTTC
.	TRBV27	12	TRBJ1-2	many	CASSPSGYGYTF	TGTGCCAGCAGTCCATCAGGGTATGGCTACACCTTC
.	TRBV6-5	15	TRBJ2-2	.	CASSYYGSNTGELFF	TGTGCCAGCAGTTATTACGGGTCCAACACCGGGGAGCTGTTTTTT
TRBD1	TRBV6-1	16	TRBJ2-2	many	CASSEITGQGTGELFF	TGTGCCAGCAGTGAAATTACCGGACAGGGCACCGGGGAGCTGTTTTTT
.	TRBV27	13	TRBJ1-1	.	CASSFVFGTEAFF	TGTGCCAGCAGTTTTGTATTTGGAACTGAAGCTTTCTTT
.	TRBV2	13	TRBJ1-2	.	CASSGVGTDGYTF	TGTGCCAGCAGTGGAGTAGGGACCGATGGCTACACCTTC
TRBD1	TRBV20-1	14	TRBJ2-7	once	CSARGQGDYYEQYF	TGCAGTGCTAGGGGTCAGGGGGATTACTACGAGCAGTACTTC
.	TRBV2	12	TRBJ1-2	many	CASSGRWGGYTF	TGTGCCAGCAGTGGTAGGTGGGGTGGCTACACCTTC
.	TRBV12-3/TRBV12-4	15	TRBJ2-2	.	CASSPRGAGTGELFF	TGTGCCAGCAGCCCCAGGGGGGCCGGCACCGGGGAGCTGTTTTTT
TRBD2	TRBV28	14	TRBJ2-7	many	CASQTSGGTYEQYF	TGTGCCAGTCAGACTAGCGGGGGCACCTACGAGCAGTACTTC
.	TRBV15	13	TRBJ1-2	many	CATSSAGEYGYTF	TGTGCCACCAGCAGTGCCGGGGAGTATGGCTACACCTTC
TRBD1	TRBV6-5	16	TRBJ2-5	.	CASSSTMGQGGETQYF	TGTGCCAGCAGTTCCACGATGGGACAGGGGGGAGAGACCCAGTACTTC
.	TRBV6-5	14	TRBJ1-5	many	CASRYVQGDQPQHF	TGTGCCAGCAGATATGTCCAGGGAGATCAGCCCCAGCATTTT
TRBD2	TRBV30	13	TRBJ2-7	many	CAWSRLAVYEQYF	TGTGCCTGGAGTCGGCTAGCGGTTTACGAGCAGTACTTC
.	TRBV5-1	15	TRBJ2-5	few	CASSGTGTAQKTQYF	TGCGCCAGCAGCGGAACCGGAACTGCTCAAAAGACCCAGTACTTC